This is a list of T cell receptor beta chains from one sample in a study of PD-1 blockade in classical Hodgkin lymphoma. Here immunoSEQ multiplex PCR was the method, and the copy in TCRdb shows in-frame clones only, minus some. The sample includes under 40,000 clones, over 65% of them seen just once. Sequencing was performed on peripheral blood mononuclear cells (PBMCs), taken before the fourth cycle of nivolumab. The receptors shown here come from a human donor with classical Hodgkin lymphoma. The CDR3 runs from the conserved cysteine through the conserved F or W. The order of the fields is clone size, J gene, D gene, V gene, CDR3 protein, CDR3 DNA. The D gene is left open where the match is weak. Clone size is stated in some rows and not others, as once, few, many or a class when expanded.

size: .; J: TRBJ2-3; D: .; V: TRBV5-1; CDR3: CASSLPSAVSGTDTQYF; DNA: TGCGCCAGCAGCTTGCCTAGCGCCGTCTCGGGCACAGATACGCAGTATTTT
size: .; J: TRBJ2-3; D: .; V: TRBV7-8; CDR3: CASSLVDGSTDTQYF; DNA: TGTGCCAGCAGCTTAGTGGATGGAAGCACAGATACGCAGTATTTT
size: medium-sized; J: TRBJ2-7; D: .; V: TRBV30; CDR3: CAWSPQAYEQYF; DNA: TGTGCCTGGAGTCCCCAGGCCTACGAGCAGTACTTC
size: .; J: TRBJ2-7; D: .; V: TRBV15; CDR3: CATSRDQGQTYEQYF; DNA: TGTGCCACCAGCAGAGATCAAGGACAGACCTACGAGCAGTACTTC
size: .; J: TRBJ2-7; D: .; V: TRBV11-2; CDR3: CASSSHILEQYF; DNA: TGTGCCAGCAGTTCCCATATCTTGGAGCAGTACTTC
size: once; J: TRBJ2-1; D: .; V: TRBV6-7; CDR3: CASSWPLRPYNEQFF; DNA: TGTGCCAGCAGTTGGCCCTTACGCCCCTACAATGAGCAGTTCTTC
size: few; J: TRBJ2-5; D: TRBD1; V: TRBV5-1; CDR3: CASSPGTGQETQYF; DNA: TGCGCCAGCAGCCCTGGGACAGGCCAAGAGACCCAGTACTTC
size: .; J: TRBJ2-3; D: .; V: TRBV4-2; CDR3: CASSRWNTDTQYF; DNA: TGTGCCAGCAGCAGGTGGAACACAGATACGCAGTATTTT
size: medium-sized; J: TRBJ1-2; D: .; V: TRBV9; CDR3: CASTRDSRALANYGYTF; DNA: TGTGCCAGCACCCGCGATAGTAGGGCCCTAGCTAACTATGGCTACACCTTC
size: .; J: TRBJ1-4; D: .; V: TRBV7-6; CDR3: CASSNQGRGDEKLFF; DNA: TGTGCCAGCAGCAACCAGGGGCGAGGTGATGAAAAACTGTTTTTT
size: .; J: TRBJ2-5; D: .; V: TRBV7-3; CDR3: CASSFEGGPRETQYF; DNA: TGTGCCAGCAGCTTTGAGGGGGGGCCCCGAGAGACCCAGTACTTC
size: .; J: TRBJ1-2; D: .; V: TRBV5-1; CDR3: CASSLKRGPNYGYTF; DNA: TGCGCCAGCAGCTTGAAGAGGGGTCCCAACTATGGCTACACCTTC
size: .; J: TRBJ1-5; D: .; V: TRBV6-1; CDR3: CASKDGNQPQHF; DNA: TGTGCCAGCAAAGACGGCAATCAGCCCCAGCATTTT
size: .; J: TRBJ2-3; D: TRBD2; V: TRBV5-4; CDR3: CASSLGVAGGQGDTQYF; DNA: TGTGCCAGCAGCTTGGGGGTAGCGGGGGGCCAGGGGGATACGCAGTATTTT
size: few; J: TRBJ2-3; D: TRBD2; V: TRBV28; CDR3: CASRGLAGAPGPDTQYF; DNA: TGTGCCAGCAGAGGACTAGCGGGGGCCCCGGGGCCAGATACGCAGTATTTT
size: few; J: TRBJ1-4; D: .; V: TRBV6-1; CDR3: CASITEFNEKLFF; DNA: TGTGCCAGCATAACAGAATTTAATGAAAAACTGTTTTTT
size: .; J: TRBJ2-1; D: .; V: TRBV7-9; CDR3: CASWTLGANLRQFF; DNA: TGTGCCAGCTGGACTCTGGGGGCTAATCTTAGGCAGTTCTTC
size: few; J: TRBJ2-1; D: .; V: TRBV7-3; CDR3: CASSLRVTNNEQFF; DNA: TGTGCCAGCAGCTTAAGGGTTACGAACAATGAGCAGTTCTTC
size: .; J: TRBJ1-2; D: TRBD1; V: TRBV10-1; CDR3: CASSPGTGLYGYTF; DNA: TGCGCCAGCAGTCCCGGGACAGGGCTCTATGGCTACACCTTC
size: .; J: TRBJ1-4; D: .; V: TRBV5-6; CDR3: CASSLVADLEKLFF; DNA: TGTGCCAGCAGCTTGGTGGCCGACTTGGAAAAACTGTTTTTT
size: .; J: TRBJ2-5; D: .; V: TRBV7-3; CDR3: CASSLTSLAETQYF; DNA: TGTGCCAGCAGCTTAACGTCGCTAGCGGAGACCCAGTACTTC
size: .; J: TRBJ2-7; D: TRBD1; V: TRBV7-9; CDR3: CASSPGGYEQYF; DNA: TGTGCCAGCAGCCCAGGGGGATACGAGCAGTACTTC
size: .; J: TRBJ2-5; D: .; V: TRBV7-6; CDR3: CASSLVGVGSGETQYF; DNA: TGTGCCAGCAGCTTAGTGGGGGTCGGTTCGGGAGAGACCCAGTACTTC
size: .; J: TRBJ2-5; D: .; V: TRBV5-6; CDR3: CASRVSGEETQYF; DNA: TGTGCCAGCAGGGTTTCAGGGGAAGAGACCCAGTACTTC
size: .; J: TRBJ2-5; D: .; V: TRBV19; CDR3: CASSMWGQETQYF; DNA: TGTGCCAGTAGTATGTGGGGGCAAGAGACCCAGTACTTC
size: .; J: TRBJ1-1; D: .; V: TRBV10-3; CDR3: CAISEGQLGNTEAFF; DNA: TGTGCCATCAGTGAAGGACAATTAGGGAACACTGAAGCTTTCTTT
size: .; J: TRBJ1-1; D: TRBD1; V: TRBV5-6; CDR3: CASSRQGEAFF; DNA: TGTGCCAGCAGCCGACAGGGTGAAGCTTTCTTT
size: .; J: TRBJ2-3; D: .; V: TRBV7-2; CDR3: CASNLGLSTDTQYF; DNA: TGTGCCAGCAACTTAGGGCTGAGCACAGATACGCAGTATTTT
size: few; J: TRBJ2-1; D: TRBD1; V: TRBV19; CDR3: CASLDRGRYNEQFF; DNA: TGTGCCTCCCTGGACAGGGGGAGGTACAATGAGCAGTTCTTC
size: once; J: TRBJ1-2; D: .; V: TRBV29-1; CDR3: CSVSDENQQVREVNGYTF; DNA: TGCAGCGTTTCCGATGAAAATCAACAGGTACGGGAGGTCAATGGCTACACCTTC
size: .; J: TRBJ2-3; D: .; V: TRBV11-3; CDR3: CASSLSGVRDTQYF; DNA: TGTGCCAGCAGCTTATCCGGGGTGAGAGATACGCAGTATTTT
size: .; J: TRBJ2-1; D: TRBD2; V: TRBV30; CDR3: CAWNVAGGPNEQFF; DNA: TGTGCCTGGAATGTGGCGGGGGGGCCTAATGAGCAGTTCTTC
size: .; J: TRBJ1-1; D: .; V: TRBV4-3; CDR3: CASSQGGRQMNTEAFF; DNA: TGCGCCAGCAGCCAAGGGGGGAGACAAATGAACACTGAAGCTTTCTTT
size: .; J: TRBJ2-7; D: .; V: TRBV5-4; CDR3: CASSSTGTEQYF; DNA: TGTGCCAGCAGCAGTACAGGGACCGAGCAGTACTTC
size: .; J: TRBJ1-1; D: .; V: TRBV18; CDR3: CASSPSPNTEAFF; DNA: TGTGCCAGCTCACCTTCACCGAACACTGAAGCTTTCTTT
size: .; J: TRBJ1-1; D: .; V: TRBV7-9; CDR3: CASSPPWDQGAFF; DNA: TGTGCCAGCAGCCCCCCCTGGGACCAAGGAGCTTTCTTT
size: once; J: TRBJ2-3; D: .; V: TRBV4-3; CDR3: CASSQWGDTQYF; DNA: TGCGCCAGCAGCCAATGGGGCGATACGCAGTATTTT
size: .; J: TRBJ2-7; D: .; V: TRBV29-1; CDR3: CSVEDGGKYF; DNA: TGCAGCGTTGAAGACGGGGGAAAGTACTTC
size: few; J: TRBJ2-5; D: .; V: TRBV19; CDR3: CASSMQGINLETQYF; DNA: TGTGCCAGTAGTATGCAGGGGATTAATCTCGAGACCCAGTACTTC
size: .; J: TRBJ1-5; D: .; V: TRBV7-2; CDR3: CASSFLAVGGRQPQHF; DNA: TGTGCCAGCAGCTTTTTAGCGGTAGGGGGTCGGCAGCCCCAGCATTTT
size: .; J: TRBJ2-1; D: .; V: TRBV28; CDR3: CASSLRRGIEQFF; DNA: TGTGCCAGCAGTTTACGAAGGGGTATTGAGCAGTTCTTC
size: .; J: TRBJ1-2; D: .; V: TRBV7-9; CDR3: CASSPGTYGYTF; DNA: TGTGCCAGCAGCCCCGGCACCTATGGCTACACCTTC
size: .; J: TRBJ2-7; D: .; V: TRBV7-2; CDR3: CASSLEGRESYEQYF; DNA: TGTGCCAGCAGCTTAGAAGGCAGGGAGTCCTACGAGCAGTACTTC
size: .; J: TRBJ2-7; D: .; V: TRBV27; CDR3: CASSRGQLQYF; DNA: TGTGCCAGCAGCCGGGGCCAGTTGCAGTACTTC
size: .; J: TRBJ2-7; D: TRBD1; V: TRBV6-5; CDR3: CASSLQGAPTSEQYF; DNA: TGTGCCAGCAGTCTCCAGGGGGCACCTACCTCCGAGCAGTACTTC
size: once; J: TRBJ1-5; D: .; V: TRBV5-5; CDR3: CASSLLGEGNQPQHF; DNA: TGTGCCAGCAGCCTACTAGGGGAAGGCAATCAGCCCCAGCATTTT
size: .; J: TRBJ1-1; D: TRBD1; V: TRBV5-4; CDR3: CASSRGQGTSEAFF; DNA: TGTGCCAGCAGTCGGGGACAGGGAACGAGTGAAGCTTTCTTT
size: medium-sized; J: TRBJ1-6; D: .; V: TRBV4-3; CDR3: CASSQDGGPYNSPLHF; DNA: TGCGCCAGCAGCCAAGATGGGGGCCCCTATAATTCACCCCTCCACTTT
size: once; J: TRBJ2-5; D: .; V: TRBV7-9; CDR3: CASSLVNRGGETQYF; DNA: TGTGCCAGCAGCTTAGTCAACAGGGGAGGAGAGACCCAGTACTTC
size: .; J: TRBJ2-3; D: TRBD1; V: TRBV11-2; CDR3: CASSFSTGGGTDTQYF; DNA: TGTGCCAGCAGCTTCTCGACAGGGGGAGGAACAGATACGCAGTATTTT
size: once; J: TRBJ1-4; D: .; V: TRBV11-2; CDR3: CASSTQGLANEKLFF; DNA: TGTGCCAGCAGCACCCAAGGTTTGGCTAATGAAAAACTGTTTTTT
size: .; J: TRBJ1-2; D: .; V: TRBV28; CDR3: CASSLERSPPYGYTF; DNA: TGTGCCAGCAGTTTAGAGCGGTCTCCCCCCTATGGCTACACCTTC
size: .; J: TRBJ2-3; D: .; V: TRBV5-1; CDR3: CASSRLGPGTQYF; DNA: TGCGCCAGCAGCCGACTGGGGCCGGGTACGCAGTATTTT
size: .; J: TRBJ2-5; D: .; V: TRBV7-3; CDR3: CASSLQVQETQYF; DNA: TGTGCCAGCAGCTTACAGGTGCAAGAGACCCAGTACTTC
size: .; J: TRBJ1-2; D: .; V: TRBV4-3; CDR3: CASSQDGGNYGYTF; DNA: TGCGCCAGCAGCCAAGATGGGGGTAACTATGGCTACACCTTC
size: .; J: TRBJ2-2; D: TRBD2; V: TRBV5-4; CDR3: CASSTGLAGNTGELFF; DNA: TGTGCCAGCAGCACGGGACTAGCGGGGAACACCGGGGAGCTGTTTTTT
size: .; J: TRBJ2-7; D: .; V: TRBV9; CDR3: CASSVPGTRLYF; DNA: TGTGCCAGCAGCGTCCCCGGGACCCGGCTGTACTTC
size: .; J: TRBJ1-2; D: .; V: TRBV19; CDR3: CASSLERRTTYGYTF; DNA: TGTGCCAGTAGTCTTGAGAGGAGGACAACCTATGGCTACACCTTC
size: few; J: TRBJ2-1; D: TRBD2; V: TRBV28; CDR3: CASSALLAGGRNEQFF; DNA: TGTGCCAGCAGTGCCCTACTAGCGGGGGGGAGGAATGAGCAGTTCTTC
size: .; J: TRBJ1-2; D: .; V: TRBV7-2; CDR3: CASSPRVVGYGGYTF; DNA: TGTGCCAGCAGCCCGCGGGTGGTGGGGTACGGTGGCTACACCTTC